This T cell receptor beta chain was identified in a study of blood T cell repertoires in COVID-19. Study information: T cells, B-cell-depleted T cells, or PBMCs supplied cDNA or gDNA.

TCRdb keeps only in-frame clones here, not all; method: immunoSEQ multiplex PCR. The sample lists more than 95,000 clones, roughly 79% seen once, with roughly 9.4% in the top ten. Germline V lookup: CDR1 MNHEY, CDR2 SMNVEV (reference sequence). J gave up 5 bases and V 8 bases, and 8 bases lay outside the gene matches. The CDR3 runs to 15 residues. The sequenced material came from peripheral blood. This clonotype originated in a woman in her 70s with acute or convalescent COVID-19. The genes are TRBV27 and TRBJ2-1, with 11 bases matching TRBD2. The CDR3 reads CASSLRLAGHNEQFF. DNA for the CDR3: TGTGCCAGCTCCCTGAGACTAGCGGGACACAATGAGCAGTTCTTC.